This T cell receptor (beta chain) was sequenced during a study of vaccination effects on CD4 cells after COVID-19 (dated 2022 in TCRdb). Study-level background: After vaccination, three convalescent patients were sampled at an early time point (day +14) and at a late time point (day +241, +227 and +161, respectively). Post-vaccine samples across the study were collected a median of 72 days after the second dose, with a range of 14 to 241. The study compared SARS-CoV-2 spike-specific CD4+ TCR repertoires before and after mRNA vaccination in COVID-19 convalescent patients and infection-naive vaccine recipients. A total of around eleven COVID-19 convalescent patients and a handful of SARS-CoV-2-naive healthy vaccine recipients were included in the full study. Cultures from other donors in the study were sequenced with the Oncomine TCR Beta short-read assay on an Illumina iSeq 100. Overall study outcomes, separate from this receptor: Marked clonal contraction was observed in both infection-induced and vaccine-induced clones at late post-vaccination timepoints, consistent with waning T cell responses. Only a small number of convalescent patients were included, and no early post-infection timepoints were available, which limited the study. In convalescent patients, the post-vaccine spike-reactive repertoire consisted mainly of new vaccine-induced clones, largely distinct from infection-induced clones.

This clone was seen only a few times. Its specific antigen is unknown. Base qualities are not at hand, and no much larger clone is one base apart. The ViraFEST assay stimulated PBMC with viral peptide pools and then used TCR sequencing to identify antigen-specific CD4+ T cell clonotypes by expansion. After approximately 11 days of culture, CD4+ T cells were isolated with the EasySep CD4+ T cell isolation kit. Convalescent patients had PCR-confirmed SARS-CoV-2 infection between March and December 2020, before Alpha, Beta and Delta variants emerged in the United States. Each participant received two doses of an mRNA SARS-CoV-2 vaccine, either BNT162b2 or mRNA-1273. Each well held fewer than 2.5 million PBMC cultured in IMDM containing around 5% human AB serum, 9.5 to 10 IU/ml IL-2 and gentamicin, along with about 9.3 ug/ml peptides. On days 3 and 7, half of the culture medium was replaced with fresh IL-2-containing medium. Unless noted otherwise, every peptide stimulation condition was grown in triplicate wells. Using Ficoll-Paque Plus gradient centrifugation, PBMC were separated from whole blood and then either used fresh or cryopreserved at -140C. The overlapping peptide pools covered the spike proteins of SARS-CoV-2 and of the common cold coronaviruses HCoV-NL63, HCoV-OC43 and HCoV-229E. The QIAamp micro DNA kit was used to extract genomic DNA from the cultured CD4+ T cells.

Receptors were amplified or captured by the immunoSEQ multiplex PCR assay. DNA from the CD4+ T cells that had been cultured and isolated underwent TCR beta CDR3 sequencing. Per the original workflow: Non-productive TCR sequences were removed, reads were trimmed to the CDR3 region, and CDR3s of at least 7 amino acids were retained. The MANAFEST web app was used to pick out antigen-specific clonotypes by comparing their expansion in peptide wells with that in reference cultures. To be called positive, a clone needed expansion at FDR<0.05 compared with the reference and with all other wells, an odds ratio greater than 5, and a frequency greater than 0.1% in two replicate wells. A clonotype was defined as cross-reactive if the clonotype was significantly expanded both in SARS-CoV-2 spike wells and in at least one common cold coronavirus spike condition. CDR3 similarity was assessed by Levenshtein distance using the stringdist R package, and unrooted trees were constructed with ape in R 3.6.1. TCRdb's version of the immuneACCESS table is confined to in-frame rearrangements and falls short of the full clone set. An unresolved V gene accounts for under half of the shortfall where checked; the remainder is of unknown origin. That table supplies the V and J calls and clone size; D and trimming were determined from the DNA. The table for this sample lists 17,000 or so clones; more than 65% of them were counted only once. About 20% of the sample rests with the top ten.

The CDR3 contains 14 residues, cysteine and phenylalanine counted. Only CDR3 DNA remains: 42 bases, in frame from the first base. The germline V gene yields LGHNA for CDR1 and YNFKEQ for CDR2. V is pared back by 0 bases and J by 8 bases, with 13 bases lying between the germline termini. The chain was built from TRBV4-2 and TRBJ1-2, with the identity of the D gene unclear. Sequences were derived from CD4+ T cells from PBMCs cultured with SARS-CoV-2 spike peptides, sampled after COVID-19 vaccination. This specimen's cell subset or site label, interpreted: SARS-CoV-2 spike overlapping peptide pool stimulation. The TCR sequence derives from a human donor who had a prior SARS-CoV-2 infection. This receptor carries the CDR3 CASSQDFAGKGYTF. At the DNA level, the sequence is TGTGCCAGCAGCCAAGATTTTGCGGGGAAAGGCTACACCTTC.